The rows below give T cell receptor beta chains drawn from one sample of a study of control samples from healthy donors and cancer patients. The repertoire was sequenced with immunoSEQ multiplex PCR; TCRdb's copy has only in-frame clones and lacks some. The sample has roughly 200,000 clones, and its top ten clones hold around 2%. Sequencing used blood. All receptors come from a woman in her twenties or thirties in good health. CDR3s include the opening cysteine and the closing phenylalanine or tryptophan. A D gene is named only where the DNA matches it firmly.

J gene: TRBJ2-3; V gene: TRBV11-3; D gene: NA; CDR3 DNA: TGTGCCAGCAGCTTAGCTTTCCCCGCCGGCACAGATACGCAGTATTTT; CDR3 protein: CASSLAFPAGTDTQYF
J gene: TRBJ1-1; V gene: TRBV7-9; D gene: NA; CDR3 DNA: TGTGCCAGCACCACACGACAGAACACTGAAGCTTTCTTT; CDR3 protein: CASTTRQNTEAFF
J gene: TRBJ2-5; V gene: TRBV28; D gene: NA; CDR3 DNA: TGTGCCAGCAGCTCTTCGGGAGCGGGTGGAGAGACCCAGTACTTC; CDR3 protein: CASSSSGAGGETQYF
J gene: TRBJ2-1; V gene: TRBV7-3; D gene: TRBD2; CDR3 DNA: TGTGCCAGCAGCCCCCAGCTAGCGGGGGGGCCTTCGTTCTTC; CDR3 protein: CASSPQLAGGPSFF
J gene: TRBJ2-1; V gene: TRBV5-1; D gene: NA; CDR3 DNA: TGCGCCAGCAGCTTGGCCAGGCAGACCAATGAGCAGTTCTTC; CDR3 protein: CASSLARQTNEQFF
J gene: TRBJ1-3; V gene: TRBV7-2; D gene: NA; CDR3 DNA: TGTGCCAGCAGCTTAGGCCGTGGAAACACCATATATTTT; CDR3 protein: CASSLGRGNTIYF
J gene: TRBJ1-4; V gene: TRBV7-9; D gene: TRBD1; CDR3 DNA: TGTGCCAGCAGCTTAACCAGACAGGGGGCGGATGAAAAACTGTTTTTT; CDR3 protein: CASSLTRQGADEKLFF
J gene: TRBJ1-4; V gene: TRBV3-1/TRBV3-2; D gene: TRBD1; CDR3 DNA: TGTGCCAGCAGCCAGAGGACAGGGGGCTCAACTAATGAAAAACTGTTTTTT; CDR3 protein: CASSQRTGGSTNEKLFF
J gene: TRBJ2-3; V gene: TRBV5-5; D gene: NA; CDR3 DNA: TGTGCCAGCAGCCCTCGGCCGGGGGATACGCAGTATTTT; CDR3 protein: CASSPRPGDTQYF
J gene: TRBJ1-6; V gene: TRBV19; D gene: TRBD1; CDR3 DNA: TGTGCCAGTAGTCCCCGACAGGGTATGAATTCACCCCTCCACTTT; CDR3 protein: CASSPRQGMNSPLHF
J gene: TRBJ2-1; V gene: TRBV9; D gene: TRBD1; CDR3 DNA: TGTGCCAGCAGCGTCGAACCAGTAGGGGCGACAGGGGCCAACAATGAGCAGTTCTTC; CDR3 protein: CASSVEPVGATGANNEQFF
J gene: TRBJ2-1; V gene: TRBV20-1; D gene: NA; CDR3 DNA: TGCAGTGCCATAGCATACAATGAGCAGTTCTTC; CDR3 protein: CSAIAYNEQFF
J gene: TRBJ2-3; V gene: TRBV20-1; D gene: TRBD1; CDR3 DNA: TGCAGTGCTATTGATCCGGGACAGGGGGCGGATACGCAGTATTTT; CDR3 protein: CSAIDPGQGADTQYF
J gene: TRBJ2-3; V gene: TRBV7-2; D gene: NA; CDR3 DNA: TGTGCCAGCAGCTTAGGTGCGGCCTTCATCCCAGATACGCAGTATTTT; CDR3 protein: CASSLGAAFIPDTQYF
J gene: TRBJ1-2; V gene: TRBV9; D gene: NA; CDR3 DNA: TGTGCCAGCAGCGTAGGGGGATATGGCTACACCTTC; CDR3 protein: CASSVGGYGYTF
J gene: TRBJ2-2; V gene: TRBV6-4; D gene: TRBD2; CDR3 DNA: TGTGCCAGCAGTCCTCTAGCGGGGGACAACACCGGGGAGCTGTTTTTT; CDR3 protein: CASSPLAGDNTGELFF
J gene: TRBJ1-5; V gene: TRBV19; D gene: NA; CDR3 DNA: TGTGCCACCGAACGACAGCCCAGCAATCAGCCCCAGCATTTT; CDR3 protein: CATERQPSNQPQHF
J gene: TRBJ1-2; V gene: TRBV6-5; D gene: TRBD1; CDR3 DNA: TGTGCCAGCATCCAGCCGGGACAGTCCTATGGCTACACCTTC; CDR3 protein: CASIQPGQSYGYTF
J gene: TRBJ2-3; V gene: TRBV28; D gene: NA; CDR3 DNA: TGTGCCAGCAGTCCCCCTCTGGGCACAGATACGCAGTATTTT; CDR3 protein: CASSPPLGTDTQYF
J gene: TRBJ1-5; V gene: TRBV3-1/TRBV3-2; D gene: NA; CDR3 DNA: TGTGCCAGCAGCCAACGGTGGCAGGGGAGTCAGCCCCAGCATTTT; CDR3 protein: CASSQRWQGSQPQHF
J gene: TRBJ2-5; V gene: TRBV19; D gene: TRBD2; CDR3 DNA: TGTGCCAGTAGTATCGGGGGGGGCAGAGAGACCCAGTACTTC; CDR3 protein: CASSIGGGRETQYF
J gene: TRBJ1-1; V gene: TRBV13; D gene: NA; CDR3 DNA: TGTGCCAGCAGCTTGAGGGGGGTTGAAGCTTTCTTT; CDR3 protein: CASSLRGVEAFF
J gene: TRBJ1-6; V gene: TRBV6-5; D gene: TRBD1; CDR3 DNA: TGTGCCAGCAGTTACAAGGGACAGGGGATTGATTCACCCCTCCACTTT; CDR3 protein: CASSYKGQGIDSPLHF
J gene: TRBJ1-5; V gene: TRBV18; D gene: NA; CDR3 DNA: TGTGCCAGCTCTACGACGGCATATCAGCCCCAGCATTTT; CDR3 protein: CASSTTAYQPQHF
J gene: TRBJ2-3; V gene: TRBV6-6; D gene: NA; CDR3 DNA: TGTGCCAGCAGTCCCTACACAGATACGCAGTATTTT; CDR3 protein: CASSPYTDTQYF
J gene: TRBJ1-2; V gene: TRBV11-2; D gene: NA; CDR3 DNA: TGTGCCAGCAGCTCGACACAGGGCCGTCGACTCCTTAACTATGGCTACACCTTC; CDR3 protein: CASSSTQGRRLLNYGYTF
J gene: TRBJ1-3; V gene: TRBV7-9; D gene: NA; CDR3 DNA: TGTGCCAGCAGCCCCCGGACGGAGCCCGGCTCCGGAAACACCATATATTTT; CDR3 protein: CASSPRTEPGSGNTIYF
J gene: TRBJ2-3; V gene: TRBV28; D gene: NA; CDR3 DNA: TGTGCCAGCAGTTGGACCTGGCGGGATACGCAGTATTTT; CDR3 protein: CASSWTWRDTQYF
J gene: TRBJ2-5; V gene: TRBV7-6; D gene: NA; CDR3 DNA: TGTGCCAGCAGCCAGTTAGGAGAGACCCAGTACTTC; CDR3 protein: CASSQLGETQYF
J gene: TRBJ1-2; V gene: TRBV6-5; D gene: NA; CDR3 DNA: TGTGCCAGCAGTTACGACAACAGCAGGACCTATGGCTACACCTTC; CDR3 protein: CASSYDNSRTYGYTF
J gene: TRBJ1-6; V gene: TRBV9; D gene: NA; CDR3 DNA: TGTGCCAGCAGCGTCGGGAGCTCCTATAATTCACCCCTCCACTTT; CDR3 protein: CASSVGSSYNSPLHF
J gene: TRBJ1-5; V gene: TRBV27; D gene: NA; CDR3 DNA: TGTGCCAGCCCTACCACCTTTACAGGGATCCGTAATCAGCCCCAGCATTTT; CDR3 protein: CASPTTFTGIRNQPQHF
J gene: TRBJ1-4; V gene: TRBV7-2; D gene: TRBD1; CDR3 DNA: TGTGCCAGCAGCTTATCCGGGACAGGGGGTGACAAACTGTTTTTT; CDR3 protein: CASSLSGTGGDKLFF
J gene: TRBJ1-1; V gene: TRBV7-9; D gene: NA; CDR3 DNA: TGTGCCAGCAGCTTCGCGGGTGGCATGAACACTGAAGCTTTCTTT; CDR3 protein: CASSFAGGMNTEAFF
J gene: TRBJ1-2; V gene: TRBV2; D gene: TRBD1; CDR3 DNA: TGTGCCAGCAGTACAGGGGGCCTTGGCTACACCTTC; CDR3 protein: CASSTGGLGYTF
J gene: TRBJ2-5; V gene: TRBV18; D gene: TRBD2; CDR3 DNA: TGTGCCAGCTCGCTAGCGGGGGCCCTACAAGAGACCCAGTACTTC; CDR3 protein: CASSLAGALQETQYF
J gene: TRBJ1-2; V gene: TRBV6-5; D gene: NA; CDR3 DNA: TGTGCCAGCCGGGGACCCGTCTACTATGGCTACACCTTC; CDR3 protein: CASRGPVYYGYTF
J gene: TRBJ1-2; V gene: TRBV2; D gene: NA; CDR3 DNA: TGTGCCAGCAGTGAGACGGGACGGACTTATGGCTACACCTTC; CDR3 protein: CASSETGRTYGYTF
J gene: TRBJ1-3; V gene: TRBV6-2/TRBV6-3; D gene: TRBD1; CDR3 DNA: TGTGCCAGCAGTACCGGGACAGTACTCAACACCATATATTTT; CDR3 protein: CASSTGTVLNTIYF
J gene: TRBJ2-7; V gene: TRBV6-5; D gene: NA; CDR3 DNA: TGTGCCAGCAGTTACTCTCCGTACGAGCAGTACTTC; CDR3 protein: CASSYSPYEQYF
J gene: TRBJ2-7; V gene: TRBV19; D gene: NA; CDR3 DNA: TGTGCCAGTAGTACCTTTAAGAGATCGAGCTCCTACGAGCAGTACTTC; CDR3 protein: CASSTFKRSSSYEQYF
J gene: TRBJ1-2; V gene: TRBV27; D gene: TRBD1; CDR3 DNA: TGTGCCAGCAGGCCCGGTGACCACAGGGGAAAGGGGTATGGCTACACCTTC; CDR3 protein: CASRPGDHRGKGYGYTF
J gene: TRBJ2-5; V gene: TRBV19; D gene: TRBD2; CDR3 DNA: TGTGCCACCGCCCGACTAGCGGGGGGGCAACAGACCCAGTACTTC; CDR3 protein: CATARLAGGQQTQYF
J gene: TRBJ1-3; V gene: TRBV13; D gene: NA; CDR3 DNA: TGTGCCAGCAGCAAACCCCCGGGGACTCGTTTGGGTGGAAACACCATATATTTT; CDR3 protein: CASSKPPGTRLGGNTIYF
J gene: TRBJ2-1; V gene: TRBV27; D gene: TRBD2; CDR3 DNA: TGTGCCAGCAGGGATTATACGGGGCTAGCGGGGGGCAATGAGCAGTTCTTC; CDR3 protein: CASRDYTGLAGGNEQFF
J gene: TRBJ2-2; V gene: TRBV5-4; D gene: NA; CDR3 DNA: TGTGCCATCCCCAGGGGGGGGGCGAACACCGGGGAGCTGTTTTTT; CDR3 protein: CAIPRGGANTGELFF
J gene: TRBJ1-2; V gene: TRBV5-1; D gene: TRBD1; CDR3 DNA: TGCGCCAGCAGCTTGGCAGGGGGGCATAGCTATGGCTACACCTTC; CDR3 protein: CASSLAGGHSYGYTF
J gene: TRBJ2-5; V gene: TRBV9; D gene: NA; CDR3 DNA: TGTGCCAGCAGCGTCGGGGTGGGAGAGACCCAGTACTTC; CDR3 protein: CASSVGVGETQYF
J gene: TRBJ1-6; V gene: TRBV10-3; D gene: TRBD1; CDR3 DNA: TGTGCCATCGGGGGACAGGGCCTCCTCCCCCTCCACTTT; CDR3 protein: CAIGGQGLLPLHF
J gene: TRBJ1-3; V gene: TRBV18; D gene: NA; CDR3 DNA: TGTGCCAGCTCACCTCAGGGGCTCTCTGGAAACACCATATATTTT; CDR3 protein: CASSPQGLSGNTIYF
J gene: TRBJ2-7; V gene: TRBV7-3; D gene: NA; CDR3 DNA: TGTGCCAGCAGCTTAAACGCGGGACAAATCCCCTACGAGCAGTACTTC; CDR3 protein: CASSLNAGQIPYEQYF
J gene: TRBJ2-4; V gene: TRBV19; D gene: TRBD2; CDR3 DNA: TGTGCCAGTAGTCCCAGGGGACTAGCGTTCAAAAACATTCAGTACTTC; CDR3 protein: CASSPRGLAFKNIQYF
J gene: TRBJ1-3; V gene: TRBV7-8; D gene: NA; CDR3 DNA: TGTGCCAGCAGCTTAAGGGTAGGGCACACCATATATTTT; CDR3 protein: CASSLRVGHTIYF